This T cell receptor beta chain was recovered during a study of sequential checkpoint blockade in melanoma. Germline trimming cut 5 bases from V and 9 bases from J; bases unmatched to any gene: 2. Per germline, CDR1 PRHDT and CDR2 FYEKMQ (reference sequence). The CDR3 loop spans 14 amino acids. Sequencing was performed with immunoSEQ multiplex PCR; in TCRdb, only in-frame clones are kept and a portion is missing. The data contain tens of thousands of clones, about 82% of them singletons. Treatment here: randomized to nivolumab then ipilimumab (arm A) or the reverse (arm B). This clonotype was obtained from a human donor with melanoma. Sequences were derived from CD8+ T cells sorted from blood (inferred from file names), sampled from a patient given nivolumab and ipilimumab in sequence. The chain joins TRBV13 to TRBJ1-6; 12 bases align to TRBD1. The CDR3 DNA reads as TGTGCCAGCAGCCAGGGACAGGGGGCTTCACCCCTCCACTTT. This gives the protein CASSQGQGASPLHF.